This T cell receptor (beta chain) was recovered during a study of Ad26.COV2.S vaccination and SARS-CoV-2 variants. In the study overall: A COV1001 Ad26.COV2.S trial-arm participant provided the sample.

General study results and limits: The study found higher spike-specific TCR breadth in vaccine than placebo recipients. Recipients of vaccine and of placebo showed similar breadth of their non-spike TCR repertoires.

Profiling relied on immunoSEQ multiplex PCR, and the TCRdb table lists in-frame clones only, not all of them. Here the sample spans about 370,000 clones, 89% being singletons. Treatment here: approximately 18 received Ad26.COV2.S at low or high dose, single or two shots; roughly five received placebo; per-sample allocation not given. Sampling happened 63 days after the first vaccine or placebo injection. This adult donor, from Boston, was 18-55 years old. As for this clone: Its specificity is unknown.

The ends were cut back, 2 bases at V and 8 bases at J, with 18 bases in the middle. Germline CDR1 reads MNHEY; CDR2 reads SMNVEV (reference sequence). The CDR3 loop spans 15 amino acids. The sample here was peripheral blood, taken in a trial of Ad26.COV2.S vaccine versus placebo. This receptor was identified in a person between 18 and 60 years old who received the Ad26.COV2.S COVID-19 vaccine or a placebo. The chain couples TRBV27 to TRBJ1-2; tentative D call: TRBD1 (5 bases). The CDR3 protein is CASSLGIEPRDGYTF. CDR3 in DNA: TGTGCCAGCAGTTTAGGGATAGAACCCCGGGACGGCTACACCTTC.